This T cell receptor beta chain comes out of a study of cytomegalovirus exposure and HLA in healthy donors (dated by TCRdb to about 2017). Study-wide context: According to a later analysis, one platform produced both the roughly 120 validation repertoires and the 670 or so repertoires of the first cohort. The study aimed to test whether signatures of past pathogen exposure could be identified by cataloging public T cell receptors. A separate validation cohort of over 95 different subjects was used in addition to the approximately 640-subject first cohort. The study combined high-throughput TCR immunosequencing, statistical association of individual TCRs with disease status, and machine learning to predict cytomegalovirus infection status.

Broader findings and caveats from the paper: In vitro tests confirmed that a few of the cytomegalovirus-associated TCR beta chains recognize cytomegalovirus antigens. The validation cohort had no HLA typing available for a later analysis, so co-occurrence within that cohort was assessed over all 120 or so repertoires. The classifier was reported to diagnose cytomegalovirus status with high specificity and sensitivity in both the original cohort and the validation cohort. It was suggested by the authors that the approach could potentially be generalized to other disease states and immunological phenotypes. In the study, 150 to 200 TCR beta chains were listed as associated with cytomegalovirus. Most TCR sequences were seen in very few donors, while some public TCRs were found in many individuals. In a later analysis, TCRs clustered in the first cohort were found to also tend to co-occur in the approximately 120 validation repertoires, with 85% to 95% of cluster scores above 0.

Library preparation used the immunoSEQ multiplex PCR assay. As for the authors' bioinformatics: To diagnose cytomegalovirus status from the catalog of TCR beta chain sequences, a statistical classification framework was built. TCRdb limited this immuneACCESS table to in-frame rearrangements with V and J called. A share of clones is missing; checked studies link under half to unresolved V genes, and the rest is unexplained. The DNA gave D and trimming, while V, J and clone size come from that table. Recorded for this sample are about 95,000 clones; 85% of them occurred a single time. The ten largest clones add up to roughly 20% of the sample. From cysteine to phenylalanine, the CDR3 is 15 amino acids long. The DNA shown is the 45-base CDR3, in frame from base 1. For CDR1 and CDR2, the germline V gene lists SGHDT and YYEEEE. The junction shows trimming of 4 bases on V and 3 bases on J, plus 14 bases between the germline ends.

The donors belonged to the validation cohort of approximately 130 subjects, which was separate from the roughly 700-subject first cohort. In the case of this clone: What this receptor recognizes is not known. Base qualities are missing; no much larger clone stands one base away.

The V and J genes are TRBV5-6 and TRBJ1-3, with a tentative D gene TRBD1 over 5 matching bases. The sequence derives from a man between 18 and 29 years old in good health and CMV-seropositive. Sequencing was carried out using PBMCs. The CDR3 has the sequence CASSPRSGDGNTIYF. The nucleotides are TGTGCCAGCAGCCCCCGATCGGGGGATGGAAACACCATATATTTT.